This is a list of T cell receptor beta chains from one sample in a study of T cells in Graves' hyperthyroidism and ophthalmopathy. TCRdb reprocessed the multiplex PCR reads via MiXCR and lists one record per CDR3 protein. This sample has 620,000 or so distinct CDR3 sequences, with about 15% found just once. The sample comprised blood. The receptor source for this set is a woman aged 45-59 years with Graves' ophthalmopathy. Each CDR3 is given with its conserved first and last residue. D genes are given only for firm matches. Where a row states a size, it is once, few, many or the class of an expanded clone; other rows omit it.

D gene | J gene | clone size | V gene | CDR3 protein | CDR3 DNA
TRBD2 | TRBJ2-7 | few | TRBV4-3 | CASSRRDTSGSTYEQYF | TGCGCCAGCAGCCGCCGTGATACTAGCGGGAGTACCTACGAGCAGTACTTC
TRBD1 | TRBJ1-1 | . | TRBV20-1 | CSAVEVGQGWDTEAFF | TGCAGTGCTGTCGAAGTAGGACAGGGGTGGGACACTGAAGCTTTCTTT
. | TRBJ1-1 | many | TRBV6-2/TRBV6-3 | CASSPRYPIDRGTEAFF | TGTGCCAGCAGTCCGCGTTACCCCATTGACAGAGGGACTGAAGCTTTCTTT
. | TRBJ1-4 | few | TRBV5-1 | CASSLGRRGDGEKLFF | TGCGCCAGCAGCTTGGGGCGCAGGGGAGACGGTGAAAAACTGTTTTTT
TRBD2 | TRBJ2-3 | many | TRBV13 | CASSPAGVLTDTQYF | TGTGCCAGCAGCCCAGCGGGAGTGCTCACAGATACGCAGTATTTT
. | TRBJ1-5 | many | TRBV18 | CASSAGTINQPQHF | TGTGCCAGCTCAGCAGGGACGATAAATCAGCCCCAGCATTTT
. | TRBJ2-1 | few | TRBV6-2/TRBV6-3 | CASSYSEDEQFF | TGTGCCAGCAGTTACTCAGAGGATGAGCAGTTCTTC
. | TRBJ2-1 | . | TRBV14 | CASSQDWRSSYNEQFF | TGTGCCAGCAGCCAAGACTGGCGGTCCTCCTACAATGAGCAGTTCTTC
. | TRBJ1-5 | few | TRBV10-3 | CAISESQGQPQHF | TGTGCCATCAGTGAGTCACAGGGTCAGCCCCAGCATTTT
. | TRBJ2-5 | . | TRBV7-6 | CASSFRDWAQETQYF | TGTGCCAGCAGCTTTCGTGACTGGGCACAAGAGACCCAGTACTTC
. | TRBJ2-5 | . | TRBV19 | CASSAGGTNQETQYF | TGTGCCAGTAGTGCAGGGGGGACGAACCAAGAGACCCAGTACTTC
. | TRBJ2-7 | many | TRBV28 | CASSTIYSAYEQYF | TGTGCCAGCAGCACAATCTACAGCGCCTACGAGCAGTACTTC
. | TRBJ2-7 | few | TRBV20-1 | CSVGAYEQYF | TGCAGTGTGGGGGCCTACGAGCAGTACTTC
. | TRBJ2-2 | . | TRBV7-8 | CASSLAPDNTGELFF | TGTGCCAGCAGCTTAGCCCCAGATAACACCGGGGAGCTGTTTTTT
. | TRBJ2-1 | many | TRBV12-3/TRBV12-4 | CASSLVSYNEQFF | TGTGCCAGCAGCTTGGTCTCCTACAATGAGCAGTTCTTC
. | TRBJ1-1 | once | TRBV20-1 | CSARNVGVNTEAFF | TGCAGTGCTAGAAATGTGGGCGTGAACACTGAAGCTTTCTTT
. | TRBJ1-4 | . | TRBV4-1 | CASSRGVAGDEKLFF | TGCGCCAGCAGCCGGGGGGTGGCAGGGGACGAAAAACTGTTTTTT
. | TRBJ2-7 | . | TRBV11-2 | CASSKGLGYEQYF | TGTGCCAGCAGCAAGGGGCTCGGATACGAGCAGTACTTC
TRBD1 | TRBJ1-2 | many | TRBV11-1 | CASSTGQGYYGYTF | TGTGCCAGCAGTACTGGACAGGGGTACTATGGCTACACCTTC
. | TRBJ1-1 | many | TRBV4-1 | CASSQDTGPNTEAFF | TGCGCCAGCAGCCAAGATACAGGACCGAACACTGAAGCTTTCTTT
TRBD1 | TRBJ1-4 | many | TRBV7-2 | CASSSGQGGEKLFF | TGTGCCAGCAGCTCGGGACAGGGAGGGGAAAAACTGTTTTTT
. | TRBJ1-4 | few | TRBV19 | CASSRGGTTTNEKLFF | TGTGCCAGTAGTAGGGGGGGCACGACAACTAATGAAAAACTGTTTTTT
. | TRBJ1-2 | many | TRBV7-2 | CASSPPGRLVGYTF | TGTGCCAGCAGCCCCCCGGGACGGTTGGTGGGCTACACCTTC
. | TRBJ1-1 | few | TRBV19 | CASSFWGRMNTEAFF | TGTGCCAGTAGTTTCTGGGGCAGAATGAACACTGAAGCTTTCTTT
. | TRBJ1-1 | many | TRBV20-1 | CSARGTVTEAFF | TGCAGTGCTAGAGGGACAGTTACTGAAGCTTTCTTT
. | TRBJ2-7 | many | TRBV2 | CASSEQGSDTHEQYF | TGTGCCAGCAGTGAACAGGGTTCGGATACCCACGAGCAGTACTTC
. | TRBJ2-2 | . | TRBV6-1 | CASSPGGYRAGELFF | TGTGCCAGCAGCCCCGGGGGCTATCGGGCCGGGGAGCTGTTTTTT
TRBD1 | TRBJ1-5 | many | TRBV2 | CASRLTGVQPQHF | TGTGCCAGCAGGCTAACAGGGGTTCAGCCCCAGCATTTT